Below are 26 T cell receptor beta chains sequenced from a single sample in a study of shared T cell receptors in the human thymus. Profiled with immunoSEQ multiplex PCR; TCRdb holds only in-frame clones, not every one. The sample shows almost 550,000 clones, about 84% of them seen only once. The same specimen was also included in a second study, on human thymus T cells.

The sample consisted of thymocytes. The receptors shown here come from a boy under two years old with a congenital heart defect.

This clone was picked up one time. At one of its ends the junction is not consistent with the germline gene, which may arise from a read error. V and J are TRBV4-3 and TRBJ1-4, with TRBD1 matching over 8 bases. Germline lookup yields CDR1 LGHNA and CDR2 YSLEER. The CDR3 is made up of 15 amino acids. The CDR3 protein is CASSQGGQANEKMFF. The CDR3 region has the DNA TGCGCCAGCAGCCAAGGGGGACAGGCTAATGAAAAAATGTTTTTT.

V and J are TRBV6-6 and TRBJ2-7; perhaps TRBD2 as D (5 bases). The V gene's germline CDR1 is MNHNY and CDR2 SVGAGI (reference sequence). Trimming cost V 6 bases and J 4 bases, with 22 bases left between them. The CDR3 covers 16 residues. CDR3 loop: CASRAHPSAEAYEQYF. The CDR3 nucleotides are TGTGCCAGCAGGGCCCACCCCAGCGCGGAGGCATACGAGCAGTACTTC.

A few counts support this clone. V is TRBV28 and J is TRBJ1-2; the match to TRBD1 covers 7 bases. With V trimmed by 6 bases and J by 0 bases, 10 bases remained unmatched. Germline V lookup: CDR1 MDHEN, CDR2 SYDVKM. The CDR3 extends over 16 amino acids. DNA of the CDR3: TGTGCCAGCAGAAAAAAGGGGGCTGGTCCTAACTATGGCTACACCTTC. Residues: CASRKKGAGPNYGYTF.

The rearrangement links TRBV4-2 to TRBJ2-3; the match to TRBD2 covers 7 bases. Trimming took 2 bases from V and 0 from J; bases not matched to a gene: 2. The CDR3 is made up of 15 amino acids. Germline values: CDR1 LGHNA, CDR2 YNFKEQ. The CDR3 nucleotides are TGTGCCAGCAGCCAAACTAGCGAAAGCACAGATACGCAGTATTTT. Amino acid sequence: CASSQTSESTDTQYF.

The chain combines TRBV7-8 with TRBJ2-7; 10 nucleotides line up with TRBD2. Trimming took 2 bases from V and 4 from J; bases not matched to a gene: 5. The CDR3 covers 15 residues. CDR1 and CDR2 (germline): SGHVS, FQNEAQ. CDR3: CASSLSTSGLYEQYF. As DNA, the CDR3 is TGTGCCAGCAGCTTATCGACTAGCGGGTTATACGAGCAGTACTTC.

This clone has just a few counts. This sequence joins TRBV20-1 and TRBJ1-2; perhaps TRBD1 as D (5 bases). The V end lost 6 bases, the J end lost 8 bases, and 10 bases lay between the germline ends. The CDR3 has 10 amino acids. Germline V gene data show CDR1 as DFQATT and CDR2 as SNEGSKA (reference sequence). The CDR3 DNA sequence: TGCAGTGCGGGGGGTCGGGGCTACACCTTC. This gives the protein CSAGGRGYTF.

The rearrangement uses TRBV20-1 and TRBJ2-3; no clear D. The CDR3 consists of 10 residues. Germline V gives CDR1 DFQATT, CDR2 SNEGSKA (reference sequence). The V and J ends lost 6 bases and 4 bases respectively, with 5 bases between them. Here the CDR3 reads CSALPDTQYF. The CDR3 DNA is TGCAGTGCCCTCCCAGATACGCAGTATTTT.

The rearrangement joins TRBV11-2 to TRBJ2-4; no clear D. Germline V gene lookup returns CDR1 SGHAT and CDR2 FQNNGV. Between the trimmed V and J ends, which lost 1 base and 5 bases, there was a span of 9 bases. The CDR3 runs to 14 residues. The CDR3 is CASSLAGFQNIQYF. CDR3 DNA: TGTGCCAGCAGCTTAGCCGGGTTTCAAAACATTCAGTACTTC.

The J gene is TRBJ1-1, the V gene TRBV28; TRBD1 matches 9 bases. Germline V gives CDR1 MDHEN, CDR2 SYDVKM. V lost 6 bases to trimming and J lost 3 bases; unmatched junction nucleotides: 17. The CDR3 length is 18 residues. CDR3 in amino acids: CASRPGTGSRIKDTEAFF. CDR3 bases: TGTGCCAGCAGACCTGGGACAGGGTCCAGGATAAAGGACACTGAAGCTTTCTTT.

J is TRBJ2-7 and V is TRBV6-1; 9 bases agree with TRBD2. The CDR3 is 14 residues long. Germline V gene data show CDR1 as MNHNS and CDR2 as SASEGT. V shed 4 bases and J 0 bases; nucleotides not matched to a gene: 1. This CDR3 is CASSGTSDSYEQYF. CDR3 in DNA: TGTGCCAGCAGTGGGACTAGCGACTCCTACGAGCAGTACTTC.

The chain employs TRBV11-2 and TRBJ2-2; 8 bases map to TRBD1. The CDR3 has 17 residues. V lost 0 bases to trimming and J lost 0 bases; unmatched junction nucleotides: 3. From germline, CDR1 is SGHAT and CDR2 FQNNGV. The CDR3 coding sequence is TGTGCCAGCAGCTTAGACCAGGGGGCGGCGAACACCGGGGAGCTGTTTTTT. Protein: CASSLDQGAANTGELFF.

The V gene is TRBV10-1, the J gene TRBJ2-7; 8 nucleotides align to TRBD2. The CDR3 covers 15 residues. V trimming: 3 bases; J trimming: 4 bases; junction bases outside the gene matches: 8. Germline V gene sequence: CDR1 WNHNN, CDR2 SYGVQD (reference sequence). CDR3 sequence: CASSDREAGGYEQYF. CDR3 nucleotides: TGCGCCAGCAGTGATCGTGAGGCGGGGGGTTACGAGCAGTACTTC.

V usage is TRBV27 and J usage is TRBJ2-1; 8 positions match TRBD1. The CDR3 has 16 amino acids. Unmatched junction bases numbered 14, after V lost 4 bases and J lost 9 bases. Germline V CDR1 and CDR2: MNHEY, SMNVEV (reference sequence). CDR3 sequence: CASSSIPGQDWCEQFF. CDR3 in DNA: TGTGCCAGCAGTTCAATTCCGGGACAGGATTGGTGTGAGCAGTTCTTC.

V is TRBV6-5 and J is TRBJ2-7; 8 bases match TRBD1. Per germline, CDR1 MNHEY and CDR2 SVGAGI. The V and J ends lost 2 bases and 3 bases, in that order; junction bases with no gene match: 6. The CDR3 is 15 amino acids. CDR3: CASSYRRDRLYEQYF. As DNA, the CDR3 is TGTGCCAGCAGTTACCGGAGGGACAGGCTCTACGAGCAGTACTTC.

This clone has more than one count but fewer than ten. The CDR3 here is CASSIGGRVDDEQYF. CDR3 coding DNA: TGTGCCAGTAGTATTGGCGGCAGGGTTGACGACGAGCAGTACTTC. The chain recombines TRBV19 with TRBJ2-7; a weak D match, TRBD1 (5 bases). The ends were cut back, 3 bases at V and 5 bases at J, with 17 bases in the middle. CDR1 and CDR2 from the germline V gene are LNHDA and SQIVND (reference sequence). The CDR3 extends over 15 amino acids.

The chain joins TRBV2 to TRBJ2-1; 10 bases are a match to TRBD1. This CDR3 comprises 19 residues. V was clipped by 6 bases and J by 1 base; unmatched bases: 15. The germline V gene has CDR1 SNHLY and CDR2 FYNNEI. The CDR3 protein is CASRHRDRGPLLSYNEQFF. DNA of the CDR3: TGTGCCAGCAGGCACCGGGACAGGGGTCCCCTTTTGTCCTACAATGAGCAGTTCTTC.

The V gene is TRBV4-3, the J gene TRBJ2-7; 8 bases fit TRBD1. The CDR3 has 14 residues. In germline, CDR1 is LGHNA, CDR2 YSLEER. Trimming removed 4 bases from V and 7 bases from J; junction bases left unmatched: 9. The CDR3 reads CASSPAQGAREQYF. The CDR3 DNA sequence: TGCGCCAGCAGCCCGGCGCAGGGGGCGAGGGAGCAGTACTTC.

This chain joins TRBV27 and TRBJ2-1; 8 nucleotides match TRBD2. The V and J ends lost 5 bases and 4 bases, in that order; junction bases with no gene match: 7. The CDR3 spans 15 residues. Germline assignment: CDR1 MNHEY and CDR2 SMNVEV (reference sequence). Written as DNA, the CDR3 is TGTGCCAGCAGTGCAACTAGCGGAGAGTACAATGAGCAGTTCTTC. Its translation: CASSATSGEYNEQFF.

V usage is TRBV19 and J usage is TRBJ2-3; 14 bases fit TRBD2. This CDR3 spans 16 amino acids. V shed 6 bases and J 5 bases; nucleotides not matched to a gene: 7. Germline V gives CDR1 LNHDA, CDR2 SQIVND (reference sequence). For the CDR3, the DNA is TGTGCCAGTAGCTCCGGGACTAGCGGGAGAGGAGATACGCAGTATTTT. As protein: CASSSGTSGRGDTQYF.

This clone appeared once. The V and J genes are TRBV14 and TRBJ1-5; D gene unclear. Germline V CDR1 and CDR2: SGHDN, FVKESK. Trimming removed 4 bases from V and 8 bases from J, with 6 bases in between. The CDR3 contains 11 residues. CDR3 DNA sequence: TGTGCCAGCAGCCGTCGGGAGCCCCAGCATTTT. It translates to CASSRREPQHF.

The chain carries TRBV11-3 and TRBJ2-7; TRBD2 matches at 8 bases. V lost 8 bases to trimming and J lost 4 bases; unmatched junction nucleotides: 22. The V gene's germline CDR1 is SGHNT and CDR2 YENEEA. The CDR3 loop spans 18 amino acids. CDR3 amino acids: CASSSPGRREPGGYEQYF. The CDR3 nucleotides are TGTGCCAGCTCATCGCCGGGCCGGCGGGAGCCGGGAGGGTACGAGCAGTACTTC.

This CDR3 is CASSSGLAGYNEQFF. The CDR3, as DNA: TGTGCCAGCAGCTCGGGACTAGCGGGCTACAATGAGCAGTTCTTC. This sequence joins TRBV11-2 and TRBJ2-1; the match to TRBD2 covers 12 bases. Germline trimming cut 4 bases from V and 3 bases from J; bases unmatched to any gene: 1. The CDR3 loop spans 15 amino acids. Germline loops: CDR1 SGHAT, CDR2 FQNNGV.

The chain recombines TRBV19 with TRBJ2-5; 10 nucleotides line up with TRBD2. The ends lost 3 bases at V and 3 bases at J; junction bases unmatched: 7. This CDR3 region has 16 residues. Germline loops: CDR1 LNHDA, CDR2 SQIVND (reference sequence). The CDR3 coding sequence is TGTGCCAGTAGTATTCAGCGGGAGGGCCGGGAAGAGACCCAGTACTTC. This sequence encodes CASSIQREGREETQYF.

Here the CDR3 reads CSARHYNEQFF. The CDR3 DNA sequence: TGCAGTGCTAGACACTACAATGAGCAGTTCTTC. This chain links TRBV20-1 with TRBJ2-1; no reliable D call. The CDR3 totals 11 residues. Trimming pared 2 bases from V and 3 bases from J, leaving 2 bases between. CDR1 and CDR2 (germline): DFQATT, SNEGSKA (reference sequence).

The chain recombines TRBV5-4 with TRBJ2-2, with D maybe TRBD2 (5 bases). This CDR3 has 14 residues. Germline values: CDR1 SGHNT, CDR2 YYREEE (reference sequence). V lost 5 bases, J lost 0 bases, and 8 bases lay in between. The chain's CDR3 is CASRAGANTGELFF. The CDR3 DNA is TGTGCCAGCAGGGCCGGGGCGAACACCGGGGAGCTGTTTTTT.

This clone was counted only a few times. This sequence joins TRBV9 and TRBJ2-1; 9 nucleotides line up with TRBD2. V shed 0 bases, J shed 8 bases, and the junction held 15 bases outside the gene matches. CDR1 SGDLS and CDR2 YYNGEE come from the germline V gene. The CDR3 length is 18 residues. The CDR3 reads CASSVELPGSGRRDEQFF. CDR3 nucleotides: TGTGCCAGCAGCGTAGAGCTCCCCGGTAGCGGGAGACGGGATGAGCAGTTCTTC. Complete variable domain (other parts from reference TRBV9 and TRBJ2-1): DSGVTQTPKHLITATGQRVTLRCSPRSGDLSVYWYQQSLDQGLQFLIQYYNGEERAKGNILERFSAQQFPDLHSELNLSSLELGDSALYFCASSVELPGSGRRDEQFFGPGTRLTVL.